This T cell receptor beta chain was identified during a study of blood T cell repertoires in COVID-19. Overall study: There were acute and convalescent COVID-19 samples, and they came from the United States, Italy and Spain.

Original analysis: Counts of nucleated cells, estimated from reference gene primer amplification, were obtained. This table comes from immunoSEQ multiplex PCR, and its TCRdb copy is limited to in-frame clones, with some not included. The V and J calls and the clone size are those of that table, but D and trimming were determined from the DNA. The sample contains approximately 220,000 clones, about nine tenths of which appear only once. Recruitment covered about two dozen US areas and drew participants whose ages spanned about 18 to 89 years. Donors in Cohort 3 counted as recovered after two negative PCRs, clearance, or symptom resolution. Deletions cut 5 bases from V and 4 bases from J, with 11 bases between. This CDR3 has 13 residues.

What was sequenced was PBMCs or T cells enriched from blood (not recorded which). V and J are TRBV12-3 or TRBV12-4 and TRBJ1-2; TRBD1 is a possible D gene (5 bases). This receptor was obtained from a woman younger than 45 who had recovered from COVID-19. CDR3 loop: CASSNDSPYGYTF. In DNA, the CDR3 is TGTGCCAGCAGTAACGACAGCCCCTATGGCTACACCTTC.